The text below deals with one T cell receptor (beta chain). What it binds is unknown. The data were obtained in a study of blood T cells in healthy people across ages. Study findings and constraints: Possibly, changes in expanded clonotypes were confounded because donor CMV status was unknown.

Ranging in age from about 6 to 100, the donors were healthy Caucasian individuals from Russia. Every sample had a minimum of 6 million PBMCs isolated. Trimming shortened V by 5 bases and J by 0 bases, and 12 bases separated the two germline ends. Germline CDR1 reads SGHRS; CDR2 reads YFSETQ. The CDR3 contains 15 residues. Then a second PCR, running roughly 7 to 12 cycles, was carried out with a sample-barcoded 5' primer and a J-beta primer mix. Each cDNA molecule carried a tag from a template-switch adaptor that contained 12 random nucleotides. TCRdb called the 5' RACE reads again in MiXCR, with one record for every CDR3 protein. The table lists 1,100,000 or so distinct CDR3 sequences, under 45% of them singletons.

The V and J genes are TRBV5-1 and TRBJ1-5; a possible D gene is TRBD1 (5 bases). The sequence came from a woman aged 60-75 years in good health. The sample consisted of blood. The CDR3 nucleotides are TGCGCCAGCAGTCCATGGGGGGATAGCAATCAGCCCCAGCATTTT. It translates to CASSPWGDSNQPQHF.